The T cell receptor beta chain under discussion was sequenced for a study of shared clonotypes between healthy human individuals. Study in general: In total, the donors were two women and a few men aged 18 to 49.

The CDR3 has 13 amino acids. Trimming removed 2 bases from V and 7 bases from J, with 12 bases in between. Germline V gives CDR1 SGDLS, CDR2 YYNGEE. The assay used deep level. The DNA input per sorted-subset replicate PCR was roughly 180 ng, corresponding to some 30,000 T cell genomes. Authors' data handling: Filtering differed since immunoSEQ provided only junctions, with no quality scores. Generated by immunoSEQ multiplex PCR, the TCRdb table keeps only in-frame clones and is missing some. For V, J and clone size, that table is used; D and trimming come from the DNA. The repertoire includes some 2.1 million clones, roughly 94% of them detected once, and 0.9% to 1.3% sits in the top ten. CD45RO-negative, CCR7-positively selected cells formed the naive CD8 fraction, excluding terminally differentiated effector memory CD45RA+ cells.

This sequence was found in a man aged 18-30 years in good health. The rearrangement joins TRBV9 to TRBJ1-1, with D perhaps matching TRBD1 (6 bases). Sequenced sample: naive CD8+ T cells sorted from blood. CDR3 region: CASSVTGPSEAFF. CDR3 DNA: TGTGCCAGCAGCGTTACAGGGCCCAGTGAAGCTTTCTTT.